These 30 T cell receptor beta chains were sequenced from one sample in a study of OX40 agonist ivuxolimab in advanced cancers. Method: immunoSEQ multiplex PCR; TCRdb's copy keeps in-frame clones and lacks some. The repertoire includes some 64,000 clones, approximately 92% of them detected once, and about 0.58% sits in the top ten. Sequenced here: CD4+ or CD8+ T cells sorted from blood, sampled in a trial of the OX40 agonist ivuxolimab. The receptor set was obtained from an adult with an advanced solid tumor such as melanoma, head and neck, liver or kidney cancer.

The rearrangement uses TRBV4-1 and TRBJ2-7; 12 positions agree with TRBD2. V shed 1 base, J shed 4 bases, and the junction held 5 bases outside the gene matches. This CDR3 contains 16 residues. CDR1 is MGHRA and CDR2 is YSYEKL in the germline V gene. This CDR3 is CASSQGLAGEVYEQYF. CDR3 bases: TGCGCCAGCAGCCAAGGACTAGCGGGGGAAGTATACGAGCAGTACTTC.

This clone was seen a handful of times. The chain joins TRBV5-1 to TRBJ2-7; 8 nucleotides match TRBD2. The V and J ends lost 4 bases and 2 bases, in that order; junction bases with no gene match: 5. The CDR3 spans 14 residues. Germline values: CDR1 SGHRS, CDR2 YFSETQ. CDR3 residues: CASSPGGGTYEQYF. The CDR3 nucleotides are TGCGCCAGCAGCCCGGGGGGGGGCACCTACGAGCAGTACTTC.

The gene calls are TRBV6-1 and TRBJ2-2; no clear D. V shed 11 bases and J shed 3 bases, with 10 bases lying between them. CDR1 and CDR2 from the germline V gene are MNHNS and SASEGT. The CDR3 sequence is 12 residues long. DNA of the CDR3: TGTGCCGGCCGAACTTACACCGGGGAGCTGTTTTTT. Amino acids: CAGRTYTGELFF.

The genes are TRBV9 and TRBJ1-1; TRBD1 might be the D (5 bases). V was shortened by 0 bases and J by 4 bases, with 10 bases between the two germline ends. The CDR3 is 14 residues long. Germline loops: CDR1 SGDLS, CDR2 YYNGEE. CDR3 residues: CASSVGPGITEAFF. The CDR3 region has the DNA TGTGCCAGCAGCGTAGGTCCAGGGATCACTGAAGCTTTCTTT.

This clone was detected once. The V call is TRBV30, the J call TRBJ1-6, with TRBD1 matching 7 bases. Germline CDR1 is GTSNPN and CDR2 is SVGIG (reference sequence). After removal of 6 bases from V and 4 bases from J, the junction contained 3 bases not matched to a gene. CDR3 length equals 13 residues. CDR3 sequence (DNA): TGTGCCTGTACACAGGGGTATAATTCACCCCTCCACTTT. Translating it yields CACTQGYNSPLHF.

The chain has TRBV4-1 and TRBJ2-2; D is undetermined. CDR1 MGHRA and CDR2 YSYEKL come from the germline V gene. Trimming removed 3 bases at V and 2 bases at J, with 4 bases between. The CDR3 extends over 13 amino acids. CDR3 sequence reads: CASSHENTGELFF. DNA for the CDR3: TGCGCCAGCAGCCATGAAAACACCGGGGAGCTGTTTTTT.

As DNA, the CDR3 is TGCGCCAGCGGTAGAGAGGGCCCGATCACCGGGGAGCTGTTTTTT. Its translation is CASGREGPITGELFF. The chain has TRBV5-1 and TRBJ2-2; possibly TRBD2 for D (5 bases). The germline V gene encodes CDR1 SGHRS and CDR2 YFSETQ. The CDR3 is 15 amino acids. The germline V and J ends were trimmed by 7 bases and 4 bases, with 17 bases remaining between them.

This chain joins TRBV27 and TRBJ1-2, with D hard to call. Germline lookup yields CDR1 MNHEY and CDR2 SMNVEV (reference sequence). V was clipped by 5 bases and J by 6 bases, with 16 bases between them. CDR3 length: 14 residues. The CDR3 here is CASSESGKWDGYTF. The CDR3 nucleotides are TGTGCCAGCAGTGAGTCGGGCAAGTGGGATGGCTACACCTTC.

V and J are TRBV6-5 and TRBJ2-3; TRBD2 matches 9 bases. Trimming cost V 10 bases and J 0 bases; bases outside gene matches: 5. Germline V gene lookup returns CDR1 MNHEY and CDR2 SVGAGI. This CDR3 comprises 14 residues. This CDR3 is CATRLAASTDTQYF. Here the CDR3 DNA reads TGTGCCACCCGACTAGCGGCTAGCACAGATACGCAGTATTTT.

The CDR3 nucleotides are TGCGCCAGCAGCCTTGGGGTTAGCTCCTACAATGAGCAGTTCTTC. Protein product: CASSLGVSSYNEQFF. The chain combines TRBV5-1 with TRBJ2-1; D is unresolved. Trimming took off 4 bases at V and 0 bases at J, with 11 bases between the two ends. This CDR3 is built from 15 residues. Per germline, CDR1 SGHRS and CDR2 YFSETQ.

A single count supports this clone. The chain couples TRBV19 to TRBJ1-2, with 9 bases lining up with TRBD1. Germline CDR1 is LNHDA and CDR2 is SQIVND (reference sequence). V was pared by 6 bases and J by 4 bases, with 0 bases of the junction left unmatched. The CDR3 covers 12 residues. Here the CDR3 reads CASRTGGYGYTF. The CDR3 DNA reads TGTGCCAGTAGGACAGGGGGCTATGGCTACACCTTC.

The CDR3, as DNA: TGCGCCAGCAGCTCCAAAGCGGGGGGGCCAGATACGCAGTATTTT. This translates into CASSSKAGGPDTQYF. The chain uses TRBV5-1 and TRBJ2-3, with TRBD2 identical over 10 bases. CDR3 length: 15 residues. Germline loops: CDR1 SGHRS, CDR2 YFSETQ. V was pared by 3 bases and J by 4 bases, with 5 bases of the junction left unmatched.

V is TRBV29-1 and J is TRBJ2-5; 7 positions match TRBD2. This CDR3 contains 14 residues. CDR1 and CDR2 from the germline V gene are SQVTM and ANQGSEA. The trim removed 4 bases at V and 9 bases at J, leaving 14 bases unmatched. CDR3 protein: CSVGGGSGTEAQYF. CDR3 bases: TGCAGCGTTGGGGGGGGGTCCGGTACCGAGGCCCAGTACTTC.

This clone has just one count. The V gene is TRBV6-5, the J gene TRBJ2-1; D might be TRBD1 (5 bases). Germline V gene data show CDR1 as MNHEY and CDR2 as SVGAGI. The CDR3 sequence is 13 residues long. V was trimmed by 6 bases and J by 0 bases, leaving 6 bases between them. The CDR3 reads CASRGPSYNEQFF. CDR3 coding DNA: TGTGCCAGCAGGGGGCCCTCCTACAATGAGCAGTTCTTC.

This chain connects TRBV15 to TRBJ2-2, with 8 bases lining up with TRBD1. The CDR3 sequence is 15 residues long. V was pared by 3 bases and J by 3 bases, with 3 bases of the junction left unmatched. In germline, CDR1 is LNHNV, CDR2 YYDKDF (reference sequence). CDR3 DNA sequence: TGTGCCACCAGCAGGGGACAGGCGGACACCGGGGAGCTGTTTTTT. This gives the protein CATSRGQADTGELFF.

V gene TRBV2 combines with J gene TRBJ1-4, with D hard to call. CDR1 SNHLY and CDR2 FYNNEI come from the germline V gene. The CDR3 totals 13 residues. Trimming removed 6 bases at V and 8 bases at J, with 13 bases between. The CDR3 loop is CASSLNIQEKLFF. The CDR3 nucleotides read TGTGCCAGCAGCCTTAACATCCAAGAAAAACTGTTTTTT.

This chain joins TRBV6-6 and TRBJ1-2, with D possibly matching TRBD1 (6 bases). CDR1 is MNHNY and CDR2 is SVGAGI in the germline V gene (reference sequence). V lost 5 bases, J lost 6 bases, and 13 bases lay in between. The CDR3 spans 13 residues. In nucleotides, the CDR3 is TGTGCCAGCAGTCGGACAGAGCGGGATGGCTACACCTTC. As protein: CASSRTERDGYTF.

A single count supports this clone. The chain carries TRBV7-8 and TRBJ1-6, with D uncertain. Trimming took 6 bases from V and 4 from J, leaving 10 bases between them. Germline-derived CDR1 and CDR2 are SGHVS and FQNEAQ. The CDR3 has 14 amino acids. CDR3 sequence (DNA): TGTGCCAGCAGTAGTAGGCGGTATAATTCACCCCTCCACTTT. Translation: CASSSRRYNSPLHF.

This chain connects TRBV5-1 to TRBJ2-3, with D perhaps TRBD2 (7 bases). Germline-derived CDR1 and CDR2 are SGHRS and YFSETQ. The CDR3 covers 14 residues. V lost 7 bases, J lost 0 bases, and 12 bases lay in between. CDR3 sequence reads: CASSRGASTDTQYF. DNA of the CDR3: TGCGCCAGCTCCCGGGGGGCCAGCACAGATACGCAGTATTTT.

This sequence joins TRBV5-1 and TRBJ2-7; 7 nucleotides agree with TRBD1. V dropped 4 bases and J dropped 3; count of bases not matched to a gene: 7. This CDR3 is 14 amino acids long. CDR1 and CDR2 (germline): SGHRS, YFSETQ. This CDR3 reads CASSPLTGNYEQYF. CDR3 nucleotides: TGCGCCAGCAGCCCACTGACAGGGAACTACGAGCAGTACTTC.

This clone was counted a single time. This chain links TRBV6-5 with TRBJ2-2; D is unresolved. V lost 8 bases to trimming and J lost 1 base, with 8 bases between them. This CDR3 has 13 amino acids. Germline loops: CDR1 MNHEY, CDR2 SVGAGI. The DNA for the CDR3 is TGTGCCAGCCATCTCCGGAACACCGGGGAGCTGTTTTTT. Protein: CASHLRNTGELFF.

The chain carries TRBV19 and TRBJ2-2; D remains ambiguous. CDR1 is LNHDA and CDR2 is SQIVND in the germline V gene (reference sequence). This CDR3 is built from 14 residues. The germline V and J ends were trimmed by 3 bases and 1 base, with 6 bases remaining between them. The CDR3 coding sequence is TGTGCCAGTAGTATTCAAGGGAACACCGGGGAGCTGTTTTTT. Its translation is CASSIQGNTGELFF.

This chain uses TRBV11-2 with TRBJ1-5; possible D gene TRBD1, 5 bases. CDR1 SGHAT and CDR2 FQNNGV come from the germline V gene. Trimming shortened V by 4 bases and J by 0 bases, and 13 bases separated the two germline ends. CDR3 length: 16 residues. The CDR3 DNA sequence: TGTGCCAGCAGCTACTCCACCGGGGCTAGCAATCAGCCCCAGCATTTT. Amino acids: CASSYSTGASNQPQHF.

This rearrangement joins TRBV6-1 to TRBJ2-1; D call uncertain. This CDR3 spans 14 amino acids. V was trimmed by 4 bases and J by 7 bases, leaving 14 bases between them. The germline gives CDR1 MNHNS, CDR2 SASEGT. The CDR3: CASSALVLGNEQFF. CDR3 DNA: TGTGCCAGCAGTGCTCTAGTTTTGGGTAATGAGCAGTTCTTC.

The chain carries TRBV10-3 and TRBJ1-4; D unclear. Germline values: CDR1 ENHRY, CDR2 SYGVKD. Trimming took 4 bases from V and 8 from J, leaving 11 bases between them. The CDR3 is 13 residues long. The CDR3 reads CAISGGQAEKLFF. The CDR3 bases are TGTGCCATCAGTGGCGGGCAGGCAGAAAAACTGTTTTTT.

The V call is TRBV19, the J call TRBJ2-1; TRBD1 matches 7 bases. Looked up from germline, CDR1 is LNHDA and CDR2 is SQIVND (reference sequence). V gave up 7 bases and J gave up 4 bases; unmatched junction bases: 10. CDR3 size: 15 residues. CDR3 in DNA: TGTGCCAGTACCTCGCTCCGGGACAGATACAATGAGCAGTTCTTC. Translated, it gives CASTSLRDRYNEQFF. Complete variable domain (other parts from reference TRBV19 and TRBJ2-1): DGGITQSPKYLFRKEGQNVTLSCEQNLNHDAMYWYRQDPGQGLRLIYYSQIVNDFQKGDIAEGYSVSREKKESFPLTVTSAQKNPTAFYLCASTSLRDRYNEQFFGPGTRLTVL.

The V call is TRBV11-2, the J call TRBJ2-7, with 8 bases lining up with TRBD1. Germline V CDR1 and CDR2: SGHAT, FQNNGV. The CDR3 extends over 13 amino acids. V lost 6 bases, J lost 9 bases, and 10 bases stayed unmatched. The DNA for the CDR3 is TGTGCCAGCAGTCCTAGGACAGGGCAAGGGCAGTACTTC. This sequence encodes CASSPRTGQGQYF.

This chain uses TRBV5-1 with TRBJ1-1; D gene ambiguous. The germline CDR1 and CDR2 sequences are SGHRS and YFSETQ. CDR3 length: 11 residues. V lost 0 bases and J 5 bases, leaving 2 bases between the germline ends. CDR3 loop: CASSLGTEAFF. CDR3 nucleotides: TGCGCCAGCAGCTTGGGGACTGAAGCTTTCTTT.

The V gene is TRBV2, the J gene TRBJ1-5; D is unclear. This CDR3 contains 11 residues. V was pared by 8 bases and J by 3 bases, with 5 bases between. In germline, CDR1 is SNHLY, CDR2 FYNNEI. The CDR3 region is CASGSNQPQHF. Written as DNA, the CDR3 is TGTGCCAGCGGTTCCAATCAGCCCCAGCATTTT.

This chain links TRBV11-2 with TRBJ2-3; D is undetermined. Germline CDR1 SGHAT, CDR2 FQNNGV. This CDR3 has 12 residues. Between the trimmed V and J ends, which lost 6 bases and 4 bases, there was a span of 8 bases. The CDR3 DNA sequence: TGTGCCAGCAGGCCTTCAGCAGATACGCAGTATTTT. This translates into CASRPSADTQYF.